This paragraph covers one TCR beta chain sequence. CDR3 size: 13 residues. Trimming took 0 bases from V and 6 from J, leaving 8 bases between them. Per the germline V gene, CDR1 is SGHTA and CDR2 is FQGNSA. Method: immunoSEQ multiplex PCR; TCRdb's copy keeps in-frame clones and lacks some. The profile shows more than 85,000 clones, over 80% of them singletons. This sample was taken from a study of blood T cell repertoires in COVID-19. Study summary: Nucleic acid was either cDNA or gDNA, and it came from T cells, B-cell-depleted T cells, or PBMCs.

This chain links TRBV7-2 with TRBJ1-1, with a possible D match to TRBD1 (5 bases). This TCR came from an elderly man with acute or convalescent COVID-19. Material for sequencing was peripheral blood. CDR3 loop: CASSLAAGPEAFF. Written as DNA, the CDR3 is TGTGCCAGCAGCTTAGCGGCAGGGCCTGAAGCTTTCTTT.